This record looks at one TCR beta chain sequence and its context. What it recognizes is unknown. The trim removed 2 bases at V and 7 bases at J, leaving 4 bases unmatched. CDR1 is SNHLY, CDR2 FYNNEI, per germline. This CDR3 contains 15 residues. This sample stems from a study of blood T cells in healthy people across ages. Turning to the study itself: Template switching captured about one barcoded beta molecule per two T cells. Study-wide findings and caveats: With naive T cell percentage, TCR beta diversity showed a strong correlation.

With a J-beta primer mix and a sample-barcoded 5' primer, a second PCR ran about 6 to 11 cycles. MiXCR was run by TCRdb on the 5' RACE reads, yielding one entry per CDR3 protein. In the table there are approximately 690,000 distinct CDR3 sequences, roughly 41% of which are singletons. This rearrangement joins TRBV2 to TRBJ2-2; TRBD2 aligns across 10 bases. This sequence was found in a man older than 75 in good health. The specimen sequenced was blood. This chain's CDR3 is CASSELAGGGGELFF. The CDR3 DNA is TGTGCCAGCAGTGAATTAGCGGGAGGCGGCGGGGAGCTGTTTTTT.